The 27 T cell receptor beta chains listed next were all sequenced from one sample in a study of T cells and Merkel cell carcinoma outcomes. This table comes from immunoSEQ multiplex PCR, and its TCRdb copy is limited to in-frame clones, with some not included. The sample records 15,000 to 18,000 clones, around 87% being singletons. The sample was tumor tissue from Merkel cell carcinoma. These receptors came from a human donor with Merkel cell carcinoma.

The gene calls are TRBV2 and TRBJ1-3; 11 bases align to TRBD1. CDR3 length: 15 residues. Trimming cost V 6 bases and J 4 bases; bases outside gene matches: 5. CDR1 and CDR2 from the germline V gene are SNHLY and FYNNEI. DNA of the CDR3: TGTGCCAGCAGGAGGACAGGGGGCTTCGGAAACACCATATATTTT. This translates into CASRRTGGFGNTIYF.

The gene calls are TRBV20-1 and TRBJ1-2; D may be TRBD1 (6 bases). This CDR3 has 11 amino acids. Germline V gives CDR1 DFQATT, CDR2 SNEGSKA (reference sequence). V was shortened by 7 bases and J by 4 bases, with 10 bases between the two germline ends. The CDR3 loop is CSGGGRYGYTF. The CDR3, as DNA: TGCAGTGGCGGGGGCCGCTATGGCTACACCTTC.

This clone was recorded only once. The genes are TRBV4-2 and TRBJ2-1; D remains unclear. This CDR3 spans 15 amino acids. Trimming took off 0 bases at V and 6 bases at J, with 12 bases between the two ends. Germline V lookup: CDR1 LGHNA, CDR2 YNFKEQ. Here the CDR3 reads CASSQDLSLGNEQFF. CDR3 nucleotide sequence: TGTGCCAGCAGCCAAGATCTGAGTTTAGGCAATGAGCAGTTCTTC.

The gene calls are TRBV7-9 and TRBJ2-2; D ambiguous. The germline V gene has CDR1 SEHNR and CDR2 FQNEAQ (reference sequence). The CDR3 is 14 amino acids. V lost 6 bases, J lost 2 bases, and 10 bases lay in between. The CDR3 region has the DNA TGTGCCAGCAGACAGCAGGATAACACCGGGGAGCTGTTTTTT. This sequence encodes CASRQQDNTGELFF.

This clone was observed a single time. The rearrangement links TRBV30 to TRBJ2-1; D is unresolved. V was trimmed by 4 bases and J by 6 bases, leaving 16 bases between them. The CDR3 spans 14 residues. In germline, CDR1 is GTSNPN, CDR2 SVGIG (reference sequence). As DNA, the CDR3 is TGTGCCTGGAAGGTGGCTACCCCCCGCAATGAGCAGTTCTTC. Amino acid sequence: CAWKVATPRNEQFF.

The chain uses TRBV18 and TRBJ2-7; D is unresolved. The CDR3 sequence is 13 residues long. With 6 bases removed from V and 3 bases from J, the gap between germline ends came to 12 bases. CDR1 KGHSH and CDR2 LQKENI come from the germline V gene. This CDR3 is CASSIGNVYEQYF. In nucleotides, the CDR3 is TGTGCCAGCTCGATAGGGAATGTCTACGAGCAGTACTTC.

The genes are TRBV28 and TRBJ1-1; no clear D. V was pared by 5 bases and J by 6 bases, with 16 bases between. The CDR3 has 14 amino acids. In germline, CDR1 is MDHEN, CDR2 SYDVKM. The DNA for the CDR3 is TGTGCCAGCAGTCCCTGGGGTCAGGTCGCTGAAGCTTTCTTT. Its protein product is CASSPWGQVAEAFF.

This chain connects TRBV5-5 to TRBJ2-2, with 11 bases aligning to TRBD1. Germline V gene data show CDR1 as SGHKS and CDR2 as YYEKEE (reference sequence). Trimming took 3 bases from V and 9 from J; bases not matched to a gene: 4. There are 14 residues in the CDR3. This CDR3 reads CASSWDRGSRELFF. CDR3 DNA sequence: TGTGCCAGCAGCTGGGACAGGGGGAGCCGGGAGCTGTTTTTT.

This clone was found a few times. V gene TRBV9 combines with J gene TRBJ2-3; TRBD2 matches 11 bases. Germline V gene sequence: CDR1 SGDLS, CDR2 YYNGEE. V was pared by 2 bases and J by 6 bases, with 11 bases of the junction left unmatched. The CDR3 contains 17 residues. Here the CDR3 DNA reads TGTGCCAGCAGCGTCTCCCCTAGCGGGGGGCTCGGGGATACGCAGTATTTT. Protein product: CASSVSPSGGLGDTQYF.

J is TRBJ2-3 and V is TRBV6-5; 12 nucleotides line up with TRBD1. Germline assignment: CDR1 MNHEY and CDR2 SVGAGI. The V segment lost 0 bases and the J segment 6 bases; nucleotides outside the gene matches: 4. The length of the CDR3 is 16 residues. The CDR3 bases are TGTGCCAGCAGTTACTCCGGGACAGGGGGCAAGGATACGCAGTATTTT. Protein sequence: CASSYSGTGGKDTQYF.

J is TRBJ2-5 and V is TRBV7-2, with no clear D. CDR1 and CDR2 from the germline V gene are SGHTA and FQGNSA. The CDR3 consists of 13 residues. Trimming took 2 bases from V and 5 from J, leaving 9 bases between them. Written as DNA, the CDR3 is TGTGCCAGCAGCTTATGGGTGGAGGAGACCCAGTACTTC. Amino acid sequence: CASSLWVEETQYF.

J is TRBJ2-7 and V is TRBV6-5; 9 bases agree with TRBD1. Per germline, CDR1 MNHEY and CDR2 SVGAGI. The CDR3 has 16 residues. Germline trimming cut 0 bases from V and 4 bases from J; bases unmatched to any gene: 7. CDR3 amino acids: CASSYSRQGVRYEQYF. Here the CDR3 DNA reads TGTGCCAGCAGTTACTCGAGACAGGGGGTTAGGTACGAGCAGTACTTC.

The chain employs TRBV5-6 and TRBJ1-5; the D gene is possibly TRBD1 (6 bases). CDR1 and CDR2 (germline): SGHDT, YYEEEE. With 6 bases removed from V and 2 bases from J, the gap between germline ends came to 15 bases. The CDR3 is made up of 15 amino acids. The CDR3 sequence is CASTVGGFGNQPQHF. The CDR3 DNA is TGTGCCAGCACCGTAGGGGGGTTCGGCAATCAGCCCCAGCATTTT. The variable domain in full, completed from reference TRBV5-6 and TRBJ1-5, reads DAGVTQSPTHLIKTRGQQVTLRCSPKSGHDTVSWYQQALGQGPQFIFQYYEEEERQRGNFPDRFSGHQFPNYSSELNVNALLLGDSALYLCASTVGGFGNQPQHFGDGTRLSIL.

The chain joins TRBV5-1 to TRBJ2-3; TRBD2 agrees at 8 bases. Losses at the gene ends were 4 bases for V and 6 bases for J; bases not matched to a gene: 19. The CDR3 spans 18 residues. Germline V gene sequence: CDR1 SGHRS, CDR2 YFSETQ. In DNA form, the CDR3 reads TGCGCCAGCAGCCCAGGAGTCCCGGGACTAGTGGGTTATGATACGCAGTATTTT. Its translation: CASSPGVPGLVGYDTQYF. Full variable domain (outside the CDR3, taken from reference TRBV5-1 and TRBJ2-3): KAGVTQTPRYLIKTRGQQVTLSCSPISGHRSVSWYQQTPGQGLQFLFEYFSETQRNKGNFPGRFSGRQFSNSRSEMNVSTLELGDSALYLCASSPGVPGLVGYDTQYFGPGTRLTVL.

This sequence joins TRBV4-1 and TRBJ1-5; 7 positions match TRBD1. There are 17 residues in the CDR3. Germline loops: CDR1 MGHRA, CDR2 YSYEKL. The junction had 12 bases not matched to a gene; V was cut back by 4 bases and J by 3 bases. CDR3 residues: CASSPTPDRRLNQPQHF. CDR3 coding DNA: TGCGCCAGCAGCCCCACCCCGGACAGGCGCCTCAATCAGCCCCAGCATTTT.

This chain joins TRBV2 and TRBJ1-2, with unresolved D. The CDR3 has 13 amino acids. The V end was cut by 3 bases, the J end by 4 bases, with 9 bases between. Germline V CDR1 and CDR2: SNHLY, FYNNEI. The CDR3 here is CASSDGQVYGYTF. The CDR3, as DNA: TGTGCCAGCAGTGACGGGCAGGTCTATGGCTACACCTTC.

The V gene is TRBV5-1, the J gene TRBJ1-6; D is unresolved. The germline gives CDR1 SGHRS, CDR2 YFSETQ. The CDR3 is made up of 12 amino acids. Trimming left V 3 bases short and J 7 bases short, with 5 bases between. DNA for the CDR3: TGCGCCAGCAGCTACCTAAATTCACCCCTCCACTTT. This codes for CASSYLNSPLHF.

The V gene is TRBV5-8, the J gene TRBJ2-3; the D gene is possibly TRBD2 (5 bases). V lost 4 bases to trimming and J lost 2 bases, with 11 bases between them. The CDR3 consists of 14 residues. Germline CDR1 reads SGHTS; CDR2 reads YDEGEE. The CDR3 nucleotides are TGTGCCAGCAGCGTCCGGGGAGACACAGATACGCAGTATTTT. As protein: CASSVRGDTDTQYF.

This clone occurred once. This sequence joins TRBV7-8 and TRBJ2-4; D gene unclear. Trimming took off 1 base at V and 0 bases at J, with 10 bases between the two ends. The CDR3 runs to 16 residues. Germline V CDR1 and CDR2: SGHVS, FQNEAQ. The CDR3 bases are TGTGCCAGCAGCTTAGTTGAGCTCAGAGCCAAAAACATTCAGTACTTC. Translation gives CASSLVELRAKNIQYF.

The V call is TRBV19, the J call TRBJ2-7, with 9 positions matching TRBD2. Unmatched junction bases numbered 2, after V lost 4 bases and J lost 1 base. In germline, CDR1 is LNHDA, CDR2 SQIVND (reference sequence). This CDR3 region has 14 residues. The CDR3 region has the DNA TGTGCCAGTAGTAGCGGGAGGGCTTCCTACGAGCAGTACTTC. It specifies CASSSGRASYEQYF.

In its sample, this clone was seen a few times. The chain joins TRBV7-8 to TRBJ2-7, with D possibly matching TRBD2 (6 bases). Germline CDR1 SGHVS, CDR2 FQNEAQ. The germline V and J ends were trimmed by 1 base and 3 bases, with 10 bases remaining between them. CDR3 length: 14 amino acids. The CDR3 sequence is CASSLVGGSYEQYF. As DNA, the CDR3 is TGTGCCAGCAGCTTAGTTGGAGGGAGCTACGAGCAGTACTTC.

The rearrangement links TRBV15 to TRBJ2-2; the match to TRBD1 covers 7 bases. V shed 2 bases and J 0 bases; nucleotides not matched to a gene: 3. Germline V gene data show CDR1 as LNHNV and CDR2 as YYDKDF (reference sequence). CDR3 length equals 16 residues. The CDR3 DNA follows: TGTGCCACCAGCAGACTCCAGGGGGCGAACACCGGGGAGCTGTTTTTT. It is translated as CATSRLQGANTGELFF.

V is TRBV7-9 and J is TRBJ1-1, with 9 bases lining up with TRBD1. Trimming removed 6 bases from V and 3 bases from J; junction bases left unmatched: 5. This CDR3 region has 14 residues. Germline loops: CDR1 SEHNR, CDR2 FQNEAQ (reference sequence). The CDR3 nucleotides read TGTGCCAGCAGGGACGGGACAGGGCACACTGAAGCTTTCTTT. It specifies CASRDGTGHTEAFF.

This clone has just one count. V is TRBV6-6 and J is TRBJ1-2; the match to TRBD1 covers 7 bases. The germline CDR1 and CDR2 sequences are MNHNY and SVGAGI (reference sequence). Trimming took 5 bases from V and 3 from J; bases not matched to a gene: 6. This CDR3 region has 14 residues. CDR3: CASSRTGEYYGYTF. The CDR3 DNA reads as TGTGCCAGCAGTCGAACAGGGGAGTACTATGGCTACACCTTC.

This chain joins TRBV5-6 and TRBJ2-3, with a possible D match to TRBD2 (6 bases). The germline CDR1 and CDR2 sequences are SGHDT and YYEEEE. The CDR3 totals 12 residues. The V gene lost 4 bases and the J gene lost 6 bases, with 9 bases spanning the gap. The CDR3: CASSRDLDTQYF. As DNA, the CDR3 is TGTGCCAGCAGCCGGGACTTGGATACGCAGTATTTT. The full variable domain, with the rest looked up from reference TRBV5-6 and TRBJ2-3, is DAGVTQSPTHLIKTRGQQVTLRCSPKSGHDTVSWYQQALGQGPQFIFQYYEEEERQRGNFPDRFSGHQFPNYSSELNVNALLLGDSALYLCASSRDLDTQYFGPGTRLTVL.

The J gene is TRBJ2-7, the V gene TRBV6-5, with D hard to call. The ends were cut back, 4 bases at V and 3 bases at J, with 10 bases in the middle. This CDR3 has 13 residues. CDR1 MNHEY and CDR2 SVGAGI come from the germline V gene. Here the CDR3 DNA reads TGTGCCAGCAGTTTAGGTTCCCTCTACGAGCAGTACTTC. The encoded protein is CASSLGSLYEQYF.

The rearrangement joins TRBV30 to TRBJ1-1, with D uncertain. The CDR3 has 12 residues. Trimming left V 8 bases short and J 1 base short, with 11 bases between. Germline V lookup: CDR1 GTSNPN, CDR2 SVGIG (reference sequence). CDR3 coding DNA: TGTGCCGGATCAAAGAGGAACACTGAAGCTTTCTTT. This codes for CAGSKRNTEAFF.